The 17 T cell receptor beta chains listed next were all sequenced from one sample in a study of human T cells and chemical hapten exposure. Noted time point: patch test 2, 6 weeks after DPC sensitization. Treatment of the sample: therapeutic diphenylcyclopropenone sensitization with weekly scalp DPC. TCRdb re-derived calls from the RACE reads in MiXCR, one entry per CDR3 protein. The table includes some 96,000 distinct CDR3 sequences, 7.5% to 10% detected once. The sample in question was whole blood, obtained in connection with sensitization to the hapten diphenylcyclopropenone (DPC). Every receptor here comes from a woman aged 40 to 50 with alopecia areata. Some clones in this sample may be carry-over from other donors' samples.

This clonotype was recorded at least ten times. This chain uses TRBV28 with TRBJ2-7; tentatively, D is TRBD1 or TRBD2 (5 bases each). V was clipped by 5 bases and J by 6 bases, with 23 bases between them. Per germline, CDR1 MDHEN and CDR2 SYDVKM. The CDR3 is 16 residues long. CDR3 amino acids: CASSPAWQGPPGEQYF. The CDR3 region has the DNA TGTGCCAGCAGTCCCGCATGGCAGGGACCTCCTGGCGAGCAGTACTTC.

This clonotype was seen a few times. This sequence joins TRBV7-8 and TRBJ2-1; 8 positions agree with TRBD1. CDR3 length equals 14 residues. CDR1 and CDR2 (germline): SGHVS, FQNEAQ. V shed 5 bases and J 5 bases; nucleotides not matched to a gene: 5. CDR3 sequence reads: CASSRTGPHNEQFF. The CDR3, as DNA: TGTGCCAGCAGCCGGACAGGGCCCCACAATGAGCAGTTCTTC. Drawing the rest from reference TRBV7-8 and TRBJ2-1, the complete variable domain is GAGVSQSPRYKVAKRGQDVALRCDPISGHVSLFWYQQALGQGPEFLTYFQNEAQLDKSGLPSDRFFAERPEGSVSTLKIQRTQQEDSAVYLCASSRTGPHNEQFFGPGTRLTVL.

The sample holds many counts of this clonotype. The CDR3: CASGNRGEQFF. For the CDR3, the DNA is TGTGCCAGTGGAAATAGGGGTGAGCAGTTCTTC. The chain links TRBV7-2 to TRBJ2-1, with a weak D call TRBD1 (5 bases). Germline CDR1 is SGHTA and CDR2 is FQGNSA. Trimming removed 9 bases from V and 9 bases from J, with 12 bases in between. This CDR3 has 11 amino acids.

This clonotype occurred many times. This chain connects TRBV6-2 or TRBV6-3 to TRBJ1-5; D ambiguous. This CDR3 spans 14 amino acids. Germline V gene sequence: CDR1 MNHEY, CDR2 SVGEGT. The V gene lost 6 bases and the J gene lost 2 bases, with 11 bases spanning the gap. CDR3 residues: CASRGNTGNQPQHF. The CDR3 nucleotides are TGTGCCAGCAGAGGAAACACAGGCAATCAGCCCCAGCATTTT.

There are many counts of this clonotype. J is TRBJ2-1 and V is TRBV11-3; 9 bases align to TRBD1. The V gene end was trimmed by 1 base and the J gene end by 7 bases; junction bases not matched to a gene: 8. The CDR3 is 16 residues long. Germline CDR1 is SGHNT and CDR2 is YENEEA. CDR3 region: CASSLATTGGSNEQFF. The CDR3 DNA reads TGTGCCAGCAGCTTAGCGACGACAGGGGGTTCGAATGAGCAGTTCTTC.

This clonotype appeared a few times. The rearrangement joins TRBV4-3 to TRBJ2-2, with unresolved D. This CDR3 is 15 amino acids long. Germline V gives CDR1 LGHNA, CDR2 YSLEER. The V end was cut by 1 base, the J end by 2 bases, with 8 bases between. The CDR3 here is CASSQAVKNTGELFF. The CDR3 DNA follows: TGCGCCAGCAGCCAAGCCGTTAAAAACACCGGGGAGCTGTTTTTT.

This clonotype was observed at least ten times. The chain employs TRBV20-1 and TRBJ1-6; 7 positions match TRBD1. This CDR3 region has 16 residues. The trim removed 5 bases at V and 3 bases at J, leaving 10 bases unmatched. The germline CDR1 and CDR2 sequences are DFQATT and SNEGSKA (reference sequence). In nucleotides, the CDR3 is TGCAGTGCTGCTACCGGGACAGCCCTCTATAATTCACCCCTCCACTTT. It translates to CSAATGTALYNSPLHF.

The sample holds many counts of this clonotype. J is TRBJ1-5 and V is TRBV6-2 or TRBV6-3; unclear D gene. Germline CDR1 MNHEY, CDR2 SVGEGT. Trimming cost V 5 bases and J 0 bases, with 11 bases left between them. This CDR3 is built from 15 residues. The CDR3 spells CASSARRDSNQPQHF. The CDR3 DNA follows: TGTGCCAGCAGTGCCCGGCGCGATAGCAATCAGCCCCAGCATTTT.

This clonotype has only a few counts. The gene calls are TRBV29-1 and TRBJ2-2; 11 positions match TRBD1. The J segment lost 4 bases and the V segment lost 7 bases, leaving 5 bases of the junction unmatched. Germline V CDR1 and CDR2: SQVTM, ANQGSEA. This CDR3 region has 14 residues. CDR3 residues: CSARTGGRTGELFF. The CDR3 DNA follows: TGCAGCGCAAGGACAGGGGGCCGCACCGGGGAGCTGTTTTTT.

This rearrangement joins TRBV28 to TRBJ2-3; TRBD2 might be the D (5 bases). CDR1 and CDR2 from the germline V gene are MDHEN and SYDVKM. V was cut by 3 bases and J by 2 bases, with 9 bases left in between. This CDR3 region has 14 residues. Here the CDR3 DNA reads TGTGCCAGCAGTTTCAGCGGCCTCACAGATACGCAGTATTTT. The encoded protein is CASSFSGLTDTQYF. Complete variable domain (other parts from reference TRBV28 and TRBJ2-3): DVKVTQSSRYLVKRTGEKVFLECVQDMDHENMFWYRQDPGLGLRLIYFSYDVKMKEKGDIPEGYSVSREKKERFSLILESASTNQTSMYLCASSFSGLTDTQYFGPGTRLTVL.

This clonotype was seen many times. This chain links TRBV7-3 with TRBJ2-3; D uncertain. V was shortened by 2 bases and J by 4 bases, with 10 bases between the two germline ends. Germline CDR1 is SGHTA and CDR2 is FQGTGA. The CDR3 is 14 residues long. The CDR3 here is CASSLVSPSDTQYF. CDR3 in DNA: TGTGCCAGCAGCTTAGTGTCCCCGTCAGATACGCAGTATTTT.

V and J are TRBV28 and TRBJ2-7; 7 nucleotides line up with TRBD1. The length of the CDR3 is 15 residues. J was trimmed by 4 bases and V by 5 bases; bases with no gene match: 11. CDR1 MDHEN and CDR2 SYDVKM come from the germline V gene. CDR3 residues: CASSPPAGTVYEQYF. The DNA for the CDR3 is TGTGCCAGCAGTCCACCAGCCGGGACAGTATACGAGCAGTACTTC.

This clonotype was observed at least ten times. This chain connects TRBV3-1 to TRBJ2-5; D call uncertain. Between the trimmed V and J ends, which lost 4 bases and 5 bases, there was a span of 11 bases. Germline values: CDR1 LGHDT, CDR2 YNNKEL (reference sequence). The CDR3 totals 13 residues. DNA of the CDR3: TGTGCCAGCAGCCGGGGTGGCGAGGAGACCCAGTACTTC. Residues: CASSRGGEETQYF.

The chain carries TRBV12-3 or TRBV12-4 and TRBJ1-2; unclear D gene. This CDR3 comprises 13 residues. Deletions cut 1 base from V and 5 bases from J, with 8 bases between. The CDR3 is CASSLERLYGYTF. The DNA of the CDR3 is TGTGCCAGCAGTTTAGAGCGGCTATATGGCTACACCTTC.

This clonotype was counted ten times or more. The chain employs TRBV19 and TRBJ1-5; 8 bases match TRBD1. J lost 7 bases, V lost 6 bases, and 8 bases had no gene match. This CDR3 has 14 amino acids. The germline V gene has CDR1 LNHDA and CDR2 SQIVND (reference sequence). This chain's CDR3 is CASSGQGGSQPQHF. Here the CDR3 DNA reads TGTGCCAGTAGCGGACAGGGAGGAAGCCAGCCCCAGCATTTT.

This clonotype was seen a handful of times. V and J are TRBV4-1 and TRBJ1-5; TRBD1 matches at 7 bases. CDR1 MGHRA and CDR2 YSYEKL come from the germline V gene. This CDR3 is built from 18 residues. V lost 1 base and J lost 1; bases outside the gene matches: 10. The CDR3 region has the DNA TGCGCCAGCAGCCAAGGAGTCAGGGGGTTGTGGAGCAATCAGCCCCAGCATTTT. Translated, it gives CASSQGVRGLWSNQPQHF.

This clonotype was observed many times. The chain is built from TRBV4-3 and TRBJ2-7, with D possibly being TRBD1 (5 bases). The germline CDR1 and CDR2 sequences are LGHNA and YSLEER. The CDR3 covers 14 residues. V was cut by 1 base and J by 3 bases, with 10 bases left in between. CDR3 loop: CASSQGSGRYEQYF. Written as DNA, the CDR3 is TGCGCCAGCAGCCAAGGTTCAGGGCGCTACGAGCAGTACTTC.